This T cell receptor beta chain derives from a study of blood T cell repertoires in COVID-19. This clone has only a few counts. The junction had 14 bases not matched to a gene; V was cut back by 4 bases and J by 4 bases. The germline gives CDR1 SQVTM, CDR2 ANQGSEA. This CDR3 is built from 16 residues. As handled by the study authors: Amplification of reference gene primers provided the estimated nucleated cell counts. Sequencing was performed with immunoSEQ multiplex PCR; in TCRdb, only in-frame clones are kept and a portion is missing. V and J calls plus clone size are reproduced from that table; the DNA served to infer D and trimming. This table has about 64,000 clones, around 90% appearing once.

The chain combines TRBV29-1 with TRBJ2-3; 7 nucleotides agree with TRBD2. The sample consisted of peripheral blood. This TCR came from a woman aged 60-75 years with COVID-19, enrolled during active disease. CDR3 amino acids: CSVVALGGSTPDTQYF. The CDR3 bases are TGCAGCGTTGTGGCTTTGGGGGGGAGTACGCCAGATACGCAGTATTTT.